The T cell receptor (beta chain) under discussion was sequenced for a study of T cells in Graves' hyperthyroidism and ophthalmopathy (dated by TCRdb to between 2017 and 2020). For context, the study as a whole: Peripheral blood was collected at initial diagnosis, before any treatment. To identify distinguishing TCR V-J signatures, a discovery cohort of 100 or so patients was used, comprising under 45 with Graves' ophthalmopathy and some 60 with stable Graves' hyperthyroidism. TCR Vbeta CDR3 sequencing of roughly 140 peripheral blood samples (about 45 ophthalmopathy, approximately 80 hyperthyroidism and around 17 progressor patients) is reported in the paper. Whether ophthalmopathy could be predicted prospectively was tested in an independent validation cohort made up of 18 hyperthyroidism patients plus 17 patients who later progressed to ophthalmopathy. Once sampling was done, hyperthyroidism patients were given methimazole at a starting dose of 30 mg daily, whereas ophthalmopathy patients were given high-dose intravenous methylprednisolone. The approximately 95 discovery patients were divided at random into training and test sets in a 7:3 ratio. In addition, the study compared T-cell repertoires in thyroid tissue and in blood from roughly 6 Graves' hyperthyroidism patients.

From a lookup of the germline V gene (reference sequence), CDR1 and CDR2 are DFQATT and SNEGSKA. Trimming takes 1 base from V and 2 bases from J, and the germline ends sit 15 bases apart. Spanning cysteine to phenylalanine, the CDR3 consists of 15 amino acids. Only CDR3 DNA remains: 45 bases, in frame from the first base. Ophthalmopathy patients had moderately to severely active disease, with a Clinical Activity Score of 3 or more, a NOSPECS grade of 4 or more, and a disease duration of less than 3 months. The study excluded patients with uncontrolled infections, other autoimmune diseases, pregnancy or lactation. Diagnoses were established on the basis of clinical symptoms, serum thyroxine and TRAb, thyroid ultrasound, and orbital computed tomography. PBMCs were isolated from around 10 ml of fresh peripheral blood by Ficoll-Paque density gradient centrifugation. Total RNA was extracted using Trizol reagent, and RNA quality was assessed on an Agilent 2100 Bioanalyzer.

Results the study describes overall, beyond this receptor: In cross-validation, a model built on a 13 V-J signature told ophthalmopathy apart from stable hyperthyroidism with just under 90% sensitivity and approximately 84% specificity, and in testing the same model reached 80%/75%. Sample size was not statistically predetermined, and investigators were not blinded to group allocation. Most expanded thyroid clonotypes (frequency above 0.001) were also detected in blood, a finding suggesting that blood repertoires may reflect thyroid immune responses. During validation, the model predicted progression to ophthalmopathy a median of around 7 months ahead of onset, with roughly 65% sensitivity and 72% to 85% specificity.

With respect to this clonotype: This clone's antigen is unknown. Nothing much larger sits one base from this clone, and base qualities are not available.

The TCR beta CDR3 regions were amplified from the RNA transcripts. The TCR CDR3 was subjected to a first round of RT-PCR using the HTBI primer set and the Qiagen OneStep RT-PCR kit. Libraries were constructed in a second round of multiplex PCR, after which size selection and purification were performed. The libraries were sequenced on an Illumina HiSeq2000 using paired-end 100 bp reads. Concerning the study's data processing: SOAPnuke was used to process the raw data, throwing out any read that contained adapters or uncalled bases, had a mean Phred below 15, or lacked an exact constant-primer or identifier match. High-quality paired reads were merged with COPE v1.2.5, and unique nucleotide sequences were defined as clonotypes. Clonotypes were aligned to IMGT TRBV, TRBD and TRBJ reference segments using MiTCR v1.1. The analysis included only V-J combinations with a frequency above 0.0001, which together covered 98% to 99.2% of the repertoires. A TCS score was defined as the ratio between F50 (clonal expansion) and ExV (chaos), using BLOSUM62-based TCRdist between CDR3 peptides within each V-J. Welch's t-statistics and random forest reduced roughly 500 V-J features to fewer than 15, which were used in a naive Bayes classifier (R e1071). TCRdb reran the public reads through fastp at Q25 and MiXCR, keeping productive beta chains. Each entry is one CDR3 protein sequence, shown with its most common DNA and genes. TCRdb, rather than the study authors, made the V and J calls. This sample is represented by 200,000 to 300,000 distinct CDR3 sequences; approximately 25% of them were singletons. Approximately 32% of the sample is in the top ten clones.

The chain was built from TRBV20-1 and TRBJ2-7; TRBD2 is a possible D gene, resting on 6 matching bases. The specimen was blood. The sequence was obtained from a woman aged 40-49 years with Graves' ophthalmopathy. The bases are TGCAGTGCTAGAGGTACCGGGACTCGTCCCTACGAGCAGTACTTC. Its translation is CSARGTGTRPYEQYF.